One sample yielded the 25 T cell receptor beta chains listed below, sequenced in a study of regulatory T cells in long-lasting Graves disease (dated by TCRdb to 2020 to 2022). Libraries were built with multiplex PCR. These reads were obtained on an Illumina HiSeq 4000. To build TCR beta libraries, CDR3 regions were amplified by Arm-PCR using iRepertoire HTBI primers. TCRdb passed the public sequencing reads through fastp at Q25 and MiXCR, retaining productive beta sequences. Every CDR3 protein is listed once, alongside the most common genes and DNA of its rows. This sample is represented by about 460,000 distinct CDR3 sequences; 20% to 25% of them were singletons. The top ten hold approximately 14% of the sample. In the paper's terms, the time point label means: persistent/refractory GD, antithyroid drugs over 5 years with positive TRAb. For both TCR sequencing and RNA sequencing, RNA was extracted from PBMCs in TRIzol.

The specimen was peripheral blood mononuclear cells (PBMCs), collected when the disease was refractory, from a patient treated with antithyroid drugs. These receptors originate from a female donor with Graves disease.

This clonotype was observed many times. The chain uses TRBV28 and TRBJ1-2; D gene unclear. V was shortened by 6 bases and J by 7 bases, with 15 bases between the two germline ends. Germline V CDR1 and CDR2: MDHEN, SYDVKM. CDR3 length equals 13 residues. CDR3 sequence reads: CASRRPGLSGYTF. CDR3 nucleotide sequence: TGTGCCAGCAGGCGACCGGGCCTCTCTGGCTACACCTTC.

The chain employs TRBV20-1 and TRBJ2-7; D gene uncertain. Germline CDR1 DFQATT, CDR2 SNEGSKA (reference sequence). There are 11 residues in the CDR3. The V end was cut by 5 bases, the J end by 2 bases, with 7 bases between. The CDR3 DNA sequence: TGCAGTGCTGATTTTGCCTACGAGCAGTACTTC. Its translation is CSADFAYEQYF.

The sample holds many counts of this clonotype. V gene TRBV28 combines with J gene TRBJ2-7, with TRBD2 identical over 8 bases. The germline V gene has CDR1 MDHEN and CDR2 SYDVKM. The CDR3 covers 14 residues. Unmatched junction bases numbered 7, after V lost 3 bases and J lost 6 bases. The chain's CDR3 is CASSLGTSSLEQYF. The CDR3 nucleotides read TGTGCCAGCAGTTTGGGGACTAGTAGTCTCGAGCAGTACTTC.

The chain recombines TRBV20-1 with TRBJ2-7; no firm D call. Germline V gene lookup returns CDR1 DFQATT and CDR2 SNEGSKA (reference sequence). Trimming stripped 4 bases from V and 4 bases from J, with 17 bases between. CDR3 size: 14 residues. The CDR3 DNA follows: TGCAGTGCTAAACCCCCCGGGCCTTATTACGAGCAGTACTTC. Protein product: CSAKPPGPYYEQYF.

The chain couples TRBV25-1 to TRBJ2-2; D gene uncertain. Germline V CDR1 and CDR2: MGHDK, SYGVNS. The V gene lost 7 bases and the J gene lost 2 bases, with 8 bases spanning the gap. There are 13 residues in the CDR3. DNA for the CDR3: TGTGCCAGCAAAGAGACTAACACCGGGGAGCTGTTTTTT. Translated: CASKETNTGELFF.

Comments on this clonotype: This could be a read error, since a much larger clone is one nucleotide away. The J gene is TRBJ2-7, the V gene TRBV30, with TRBD2 matching over 7 bases. This CDR3 has 12 amino acids. From germline, CDR1 is GTSNPN and CDR2 SVGIG (reference sequence). V lost 0 bases, J lost 6 bases, and 2 bases stayed unmatched. The CDR3 DNA reads as TGTGCCTGGAGTGTATGGGGGGGCGAGCAGTACTTC. Amino acids: CAWSVWGGEQYF.

The J gene is TRBJ1-1, the V gene TRBV29-1; no clear D gene. Deletions cut 5 bases from V and 0 bases from J, with 10 bases between. Germline lookup yields CDR1 SQVTM and CDR2 ANQGSEA. CDR3 length: 13 amino acids. CDR3 loop: CSVRGGMNTEAFF. CDR3 coding DNA: TGCAGCGTTCGGGGTGGCATGAACACTGAAGCTTTCTTT.

This clonotype appeared a single time. The CDR3 here is CASSLPLSSYEQYF. In DNA, the CDR3 is TGTGCCAGCAGCTTACCTTTAAGCTCCTACGAGCAGTACTTC. This chain links TRBV5-5 with TRBJ2-7; no definite D call. The germline V gene has CDR1 SGHKS and CDR2 YYEKEE (reference sequence). The CDR3 is made up of 14 amino acids. V was clipped by 2 bases and J by 0 bases, with 9 bases between them.

This rearrangement joins TRBV10-3 to TRBJ1-3; D is uncertain. Deletions cut 3 bases from V and 2 bases from J, with 11 bases between. The CDR3 has 15 residues. Per germline, CDR1 ENHRY and CDR2 SYGVKD. The CDR3 sequence: CAISERGGPGNTIYF. The CDR3 nucleotides are TGTGCCATCAGTGAAAGAGGAGGTCCTGGAAACACCATATATTTT.

The table lists this clonotype with many counts. The chain carries TRBV20-1 and TRBJ1-6; D is unresolved. Germline CDR1 is DFQATT and CDR2 is SNEGSKA (reference sequence). V shed 1 base and J shed 0 bases, with 7 bases lying between them. The CDR3 spans 15 residues. This chain's CDR3 is CSARVGSSYNSPLHF. In DNA, the CDR3 is TGCAGTGCTAGAGTAGGGAGCTCCTATAATTCACCCCTCCACTTT.

Worth noting for this clonotype: A much bigger clone sits one base away, suggesting this may be a read error. The V and J genes are TRBV27 and TRBJ1-1; unclear D gene. The CDR3 consists of 15 residues. The ends were cut back, 7 bases at V and 5 bases at J, with 20 bases in the middle. Germline V gene data show CDR1 as MNHEY and CDR2 as SMNVEV (reference sequence). The DNA for the CDR3 is TGTGCCAGCAATCCCCCTTCTTTGGGGAGGACTGAAGCTTTCTTT. It yields the protein CASNPPSLGRTEAFF.

There are a few counts of this clonotype. The chain is built from TRBV2 and TRBJ2-7, with TRBD2 matching over 7 bases. CDR3 length: 13 amino acids. Germline CDR1 reads SNHLY; CDR2 reads FYNNEI. J gave up 1 base and V 9 bases, and 6 bases lay outside the gene matches. The CDR3 bases are TGTGCCAGGGGGGGGACGGTTTCCTACGAGCAGTACTTC. This encodes CARGGTVSYEQYF.

This clonotype was found many times. Germline is not matched at one junction end, which may reflect a read error. This chain connects TRBV15 to TRBJ1-2; possibly TRBD1 for D (5 bases). Germline V gene sequence: CDR1 LNHNV, CDR2 YYDKDF (reference sequence). CDR3 size: 11 residues. The CDR3 region has the DNA TGTGCCACCGCCGGCCCGCTGGGGCACCGCTTC. Amino acids: CATAGPLGHRF.

Many counts were recorded for this clonotype. The chain carries TRBV7-9 and TRBJ2-7; D gene uncertain. V dropped 1 base and J dropped 6 bases, with 10 bases sitting between them. This CDR3 spans 13 amino acids. CDR1 is SEHNR, CDR2 FQNEAQ, per germline (reference sequence). The CDR3, as DNA: TGTGCCAGCAGCTTAGACCCTACTGGCGAGCAGTACTTC. This codes for CASSLDPTGEQYF.

For this clonotype: With a much larger clone just one base away, this may be a read error. This sequence joins TRBV6-1 and TRBJ1-1, with D perhaps matching TRBD1 (5 bases). The CDR3 spans 14 residues. CDR1 and CDR2 (germline): MNHNS, SASEGT. The CDR3 nucleotides are TGTGCCAGCAGGATCGGGACGGTGAACACTGAAGCTCTCTTT. It yields the protein CASRIGTVNTEALF.

Note on this clonotype: Given the absence of the conserved phenylalanine or tryptophan at the CDR3 end, a read error is likely. CDR3 DNA: TGTGCCAGCAGCCCGGGTGGGGTGAGCTCCTACGAGCAGTACCTC. This sequence encodes CASSPGGVSSYEQYL. The chain couples TRBV7-2 to TRBJ2-7; D unclear. Trimming removed 5 bases at V and 0 bases at J, with 14 bases between. CDR1 SGHTA and CDR2 FQGNSA come from the germline V gene. The CDR3 is 15 amino acids.

This clonotype was seen ten or more times. This chain links TRBV2 with TRBJ1-2; D may be TRBD1 (5 bases). This CDR3 contains 13 residues. Germline V lookup: CDR1 SNHLY, CDR2 FYNNEI. V was shortened by 6 bases and J by 2 bases, with 10 bases between the two germline ends. This chain's CDR3 is CASRGWGNYGYTF. The CDR3 coding sequence is TGTGCCAGCAGAGGTTGGGGGAACTATGGCTACACCTTC.

This clonotype was counted many times. The rearrangement links TRBV28 to TRBJ2-7; a possible D gene is TRBD2 (5 bases). V was cut by 2 bases and J by 2 bases, with 10 bases left in between. The CDR3 has 14 amino acids. Germline-derived CDR1 and CDR2 are MDHEN and SYDVKM. DNA for the CDR3: TGTGCCAGCAGTTTAACCGGGGTCACCTACGAGCAGTACTTC. Translated: CASSLTGVTYEQYF.

This clonotype was seen more than once but under ten times. The chain couples TRBV5-1 to TRBJ1-5; D possibly corresponds to TRBD1 (6 bases). Germline CDR1 reads SGHRS; CDR2 reads YFSETQ. The CDR3 is 15 residues long. Trimming took off 0 bases at V and 6 bases at J, with 13 bases between the two ends. The CDR3 bases are TGCGCCAGCAGCTTGGTGGCGGGGGCGGGTCAGCCCCAGCATTTT. Translating it yields CASSLVAGAGQPQHF.

This clonotype appeared many times. The V gene is TRBV6-5, the J gene TRBJ2-7; TRBD1 or TRBD2 may be the D gene (7 bases each). Germline values: CDR1 MNHEY, CDR2 SVGAGI. The CDR3 is made up of 15 amino acids. With 2 bases removed from V and 3 bases from J, the gap between germline ends came to 14 bases. DNA of the CDR3: TGTGCCAGCAGTTACGGAGGGGGCGGGAGCTACGAGCAGTACTTC. Translated, it gives CASSYGGGGSYEQYF.

Many counts were recorded for this clonotype. V and J are TRBV28 and TRBJ1-5; weak D call: TRBD1 (5 bases). Germline V gene data show CDR1 as MDHEN and CDR2 as SYDVKM. The CDR3 spans 15 residues. The V gene lost 4 bases and the J gene lost 0 bases, with 10 bases spanning the gap. The CDR3 sequence is CASSWRTYSNQPQHF. The CDR3 nucleotides read TGTGCCAGCAGTTGGAGGACATATAGCAATCAGCCCCAGCATTTT.

The chain uses TRBV20-1 and TRBJ2-7; 9 bases agree with TRBD2. From germline, CDR1 is DFQATT and CDR2 SNEGSKA (reference sequence). The CDR3 has 18 amino acids. With 0 bases clipped from V and 6 bases from J, the junction kept 18 bases outside the gene matches. The CDR3 DNA reads as TGCAGTGCTAGAGACCTTCCTTTGACTAGCGGCCAGAGGGGCGAGCAGTACTTC. It codes for CSARDLPLTSGQRGEQYF.

This clonotype has a handful of counts. The chain links TRBV20-1 to TRBJ2-7, with D perhaps TRBD2 (5 bases). CDR3 length equals 17 residues. Germline V gives CDR1 DFQATT, CDR2 SNEGSKA (reference sequence). V lost 3 bases to trimming and J lost 6 bases, with 27 bases between them. DNA for the CDR3: TGCAGTGCTAGCCGTCGGGGTAGCCGCATTTTAAATCGCGAGCAGTACTTC. Protein product: CSASRRGSRILNREQYF.

The rearrangement links TRBV30 to TRBJ1-2; D remains ambiguous. Germline CDR1 GTSNPN, CDR2 SVGIG (reference sequence). Deletions cut 2 bases from V and 4 bases from J, with 11 bases between. There are 13 residues in the CDR3. The CDR3 DNA reads as TGTGCCTGGAGTCGTGGCGCTATCTATGGCTACACCTTC. Translated: CAWSRGAIYGYTF.

V is TRBV10-2 and J is TRBJ2-4, with 7 bases that match TRBD2. The CDR3 contains 15 residues. V gave up 2 bases and J gave up 6 bases; unmatched junction bases: 7. In germline, CDR1 is WSHSY, CDR2 SAAADI. Here the CDR3 reads CASSEGGGDGNIQYF. The CDR3 coding sequence is TGCGCCAGCAGTGAGGGTGGGGGGGATGGAAACATTCAGTACTTC.